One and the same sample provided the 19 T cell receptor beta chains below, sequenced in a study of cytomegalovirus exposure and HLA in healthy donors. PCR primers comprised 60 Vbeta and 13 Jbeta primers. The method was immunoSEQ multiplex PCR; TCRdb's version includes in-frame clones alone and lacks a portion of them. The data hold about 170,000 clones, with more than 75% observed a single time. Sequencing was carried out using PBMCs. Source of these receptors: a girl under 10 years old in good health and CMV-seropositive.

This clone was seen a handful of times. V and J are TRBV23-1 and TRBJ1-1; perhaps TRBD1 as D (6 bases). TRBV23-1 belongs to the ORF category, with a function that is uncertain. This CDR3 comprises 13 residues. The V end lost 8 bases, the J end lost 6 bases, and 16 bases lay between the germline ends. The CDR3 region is CASGAGDPPEAFF. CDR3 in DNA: TGCGCCAGCGGAGCAGGGGACCCCCCTGAAGCTTTCTTT.

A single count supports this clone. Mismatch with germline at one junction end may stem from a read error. CDR3: CASSLEGASEQFF. CDR3 DNA: TGTGCTAGCAGCTTAGAGGGGGCGAGTGAGCAGTTCTTC. This chain uses TRBV7-7 with TRBJ2-1; the match to TRBD1 covers 7 bases. The CDR3 contains 13 residues. From germline, CDR1 is SSHAT and CDR2 FNYEAQ (reference sequence).

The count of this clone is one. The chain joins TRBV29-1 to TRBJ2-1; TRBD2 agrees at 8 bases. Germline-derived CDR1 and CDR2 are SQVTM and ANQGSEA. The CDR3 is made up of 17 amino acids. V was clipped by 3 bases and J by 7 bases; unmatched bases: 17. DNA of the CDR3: TGCAGCGTTGATCCCGGGTTGAGGGCGGGAGGAACTAATGAGCAGTTCTTC. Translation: CSVDPGLRAGGTNEQFF.

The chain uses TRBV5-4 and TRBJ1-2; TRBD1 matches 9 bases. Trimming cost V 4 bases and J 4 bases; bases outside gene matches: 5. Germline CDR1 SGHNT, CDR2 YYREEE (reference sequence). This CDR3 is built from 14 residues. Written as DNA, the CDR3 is TGTGCCAGCAGCCCCACAGGGGGCTCCTATGGCTACACCTTC. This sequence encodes CASSPTGGSYGYTF. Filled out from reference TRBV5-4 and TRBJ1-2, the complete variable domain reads ETGVTQSPTHLIKTRGQQVTLRCSSQSGHNTVSWYQQALGQGPQFIFQYYREEENGRGNFPPRFSGLQFPNYSSELNVNALELDDSALYLCASSPTGGSYGYTFGSGTRLTVV.

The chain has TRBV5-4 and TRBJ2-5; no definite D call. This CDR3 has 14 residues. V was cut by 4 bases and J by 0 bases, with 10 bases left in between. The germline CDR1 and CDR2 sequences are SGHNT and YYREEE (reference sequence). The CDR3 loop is CASSPKDYQETQYF. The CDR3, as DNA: TGTGCCAGCAGCCCTAAAGACTACCAAGAGACCCAGTACTTC.

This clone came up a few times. The CDR3 loop is CASSFVGSGDEQYF. CDR3 sequence (DNA): TGCGCCAGCAGCTTCGTTGGTAGCGGGGACGAGCAGTACTTC. The chain uses TRBV5-1 and TRBJ2-7; TRBD2 matches 8 bases. Unmatched junction bases numbered 6, after V lost 2 bases and J lost 5 bases. The CDR3 loop spans 14 amino acids. Germline lookup yields CDR1 SGHRS and CDR2 YFSETQ.

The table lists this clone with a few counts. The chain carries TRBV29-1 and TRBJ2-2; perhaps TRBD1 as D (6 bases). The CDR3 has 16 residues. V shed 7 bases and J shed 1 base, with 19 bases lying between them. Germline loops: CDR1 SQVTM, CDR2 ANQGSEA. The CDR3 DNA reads TGCAGCGCCAAGTATGGGCAGGGGAGGAACACCGGGGAGCTGTTTTTT. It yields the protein CSAKYGQGRNTGELFF.

CDR3 DNA sequence: TGTGCCTGGAGCTTGACACCTGGCTACACCTTC. Protein: CAWSLTPGYTF. The chain joins TRBV30 to TRBJ1-2; D unclear. This CDR3 comprises 11 residues. Germline CDR1 is GTSNPN and CDR2 is SVGIG (reference sequence). Trimming stripped 3 bases from V and 7 bases from J, with 9 bases between.

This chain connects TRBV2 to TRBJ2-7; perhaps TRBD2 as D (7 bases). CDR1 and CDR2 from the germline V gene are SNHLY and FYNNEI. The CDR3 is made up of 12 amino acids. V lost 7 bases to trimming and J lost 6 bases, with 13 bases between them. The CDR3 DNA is TGTGCCAGCATCGAGGGGGGGTCCGAGCAGTACTTC. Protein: CASIEGGSEQYF.

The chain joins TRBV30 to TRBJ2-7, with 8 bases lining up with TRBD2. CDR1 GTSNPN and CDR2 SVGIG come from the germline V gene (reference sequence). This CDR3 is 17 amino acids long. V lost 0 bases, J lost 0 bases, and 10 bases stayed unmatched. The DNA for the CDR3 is TGTGCCTGGAGTGTACACTTACGCGGGAGGCGCTCCTACGAGCAGTACTTC. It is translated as CAWSVHLRGRRSYEQYF.

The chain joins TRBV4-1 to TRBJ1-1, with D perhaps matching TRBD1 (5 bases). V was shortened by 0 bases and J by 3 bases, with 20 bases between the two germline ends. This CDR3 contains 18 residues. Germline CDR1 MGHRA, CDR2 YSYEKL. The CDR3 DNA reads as TGCGCCAGCAGCCAAGATTGGACAACCCCACCTAGGTACACTGAAGCTTTCTTT. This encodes CASSQDWTTPPRYTEAFF.

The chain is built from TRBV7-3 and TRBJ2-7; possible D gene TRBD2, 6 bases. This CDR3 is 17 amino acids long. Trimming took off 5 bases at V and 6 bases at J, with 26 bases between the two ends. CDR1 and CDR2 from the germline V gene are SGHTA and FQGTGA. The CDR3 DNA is TGTGCCAGCAGCCCCGAGTGGCGGGGATCCGCTATGTCCGAGCAGTACTTC. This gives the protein CASSPEWRGSAMSEQYF.

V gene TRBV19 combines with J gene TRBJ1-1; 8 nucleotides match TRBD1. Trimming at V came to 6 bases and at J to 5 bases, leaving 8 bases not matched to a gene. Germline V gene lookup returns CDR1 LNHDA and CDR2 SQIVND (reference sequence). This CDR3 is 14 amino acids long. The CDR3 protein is CASSPRQGRTEAFF. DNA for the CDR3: TGTGCCAGTAGCCCCAGACAGGGGAGAACTGAAGCTTTCTTT.

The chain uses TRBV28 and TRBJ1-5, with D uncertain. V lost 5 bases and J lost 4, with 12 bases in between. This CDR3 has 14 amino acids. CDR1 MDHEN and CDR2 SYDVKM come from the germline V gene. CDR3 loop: CASSEVSLNQPQHF. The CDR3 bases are TGTGCCAGCAGTGAGGTCAGTCTAAATCAGCCCCAGCATTTT.

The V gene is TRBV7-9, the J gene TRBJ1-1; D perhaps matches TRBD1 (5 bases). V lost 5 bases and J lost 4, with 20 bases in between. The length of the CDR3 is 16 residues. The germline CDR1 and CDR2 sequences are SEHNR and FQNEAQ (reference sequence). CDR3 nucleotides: TGTGCCAGCAGCCTATGGGGGGAGGAGGATAGCACTGAAGCTTTCTTT. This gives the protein CASSLWGEEDSTEAFF.

The CDR3 loop reads CASSLGGRGGFTDTQYF. CDR3 DNA: TGTGCCAGCAGCTTAGGTGGCCGAGGGGGATTCACAGATACGCAGTATTTT. The J gene is TRBJ2-3, the V gene TRBV11-3, with D possibly being TRBD1 (6 bases). Germline values: CDR1 SGHNT, CDR2 YENEEA. V was pared by 1 base and J by 2 bases, with 16 bases between. The CDR3 has 17 residues. The full variable domain, rest sourced from reference TRBV11-3 and TRBJ2-3, is EAGVVQSPRYKIIEKKQPVAFWCNPISGHNTLYWYLQNLGQGPELLIRYENEEAVDDSQLPKDRFSAERLKGVDSTLKIQPAELGDSAVYLCASSLGGRGGFTDTQYFGPGTRLTVL.

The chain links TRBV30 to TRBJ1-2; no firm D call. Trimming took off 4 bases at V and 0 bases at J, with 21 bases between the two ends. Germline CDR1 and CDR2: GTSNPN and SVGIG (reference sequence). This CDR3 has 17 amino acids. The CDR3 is CAWNVPGTLRTNYGYTF. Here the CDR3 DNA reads TGTGCCTGGAACGTACCGGGAACCCTACGCACTAACTATGGCTACACCTTC.

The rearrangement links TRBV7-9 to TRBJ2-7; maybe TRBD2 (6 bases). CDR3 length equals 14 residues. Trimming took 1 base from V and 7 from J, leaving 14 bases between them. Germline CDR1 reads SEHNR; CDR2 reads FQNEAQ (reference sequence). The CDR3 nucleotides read TGTGCCAGCAGCTTAGTCGGTAGGGGAGGTGAGCAGTACTTC. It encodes CASSLVGRGGEQYF.

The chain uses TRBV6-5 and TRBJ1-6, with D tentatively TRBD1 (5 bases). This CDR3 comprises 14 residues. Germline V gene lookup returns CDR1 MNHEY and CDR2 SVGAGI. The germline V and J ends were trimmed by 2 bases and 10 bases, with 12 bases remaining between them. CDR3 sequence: CASSYGGGGSPLHF. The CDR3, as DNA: TGTGCCAGCAGTTACGGGGGAGGTGGGTCACCCCTCCACTTT.